This T cell receptor beta chain was found in a study of T-cell memory formation after mild COVID-19 (dated by TCRdb to about 2021). General notes on the study: TCR sequence clusters from the two donors were largely donor specific. The cohort was made up of two young adult volunteers, one female and one male, who were previously healthy. Longitudinal TCRalpha and TCRbeta repertoire sequencing tracked T-cell clones expanding and contracting after mild COVID-19 in two donors.

PBMCs were isolated by Ficoll-Paque density gradient centrifugation. TCRdb shows the sequencer as Illumina NovaSeq 6000. cDNA libraries for TCRalpha and TCRbeta were prepared by 5'RACE using constant-segment primers, with sample barcodes and unique molecular identifiers added. RNA was extracted from every sample with Trizol reagent. Amplification of the libraries took two PCR steps, and the second step added a second sample barcode plus Illumina TruSeq adapters. The libraries were sequenced on an Illumina NovaSeq using 2 x 150 bp paired-end reads. Turning to the authors' computational methods: Reads were demultiplexed and collapsed into UMI-guided consensus sequences with migec v1.2.7. Using mixcr v2.1.11, UMI consensuses were aligned to TRA and TRB V and J templates and then assembled into clonotypes. A clonotype was counted as expanded or contracted only if both edgeR and NoisET called the change significant, with noise models trained on biological replicates. For edgeR calls, the thresholds were a false discovery rate-adjusted p below 0.01 and a log2 fold-change of 1. PCA with hierarchical clustering of max-normalized trajectories of the 1000 most abundant clonotypes was used as exploratory dynamics analysis. Separately sequenced CD4+ and CD8+ repertoires were used to assign a CD4 or CD8 phenotype to each responding clone. The public reads were run again by TCRdb, first through fastp at Q25 and then through MiXCR, and only productive beta chains were kept. Every CDR3 protein is listed once, alongside the most common genes and DNA of its rows. The V and J calls here are based on TCRdb, not the publication. The sample data list approximately 500,000 distinct CDR3 sequences, and around 27% of these were observed just once. The ten largest clones capture around 13% of the sample.

In its sample, this clonotype was seen many times. Its antigen remains undetermined. There are no base qualities to consult, and no much larger clone falls within one base. Paper-wide results and their limitations: Contracting CD4+ clones were found mainly in CM and EM memory subsets, while CD8+ clones were enriched in EMRA. The study included only a couple of mild cases, and larger cohorts that include severe cases with pre-infection samples were judged to be necessary. Whether the second-wave clones peaking on day 37 were SARS-CoV-2 specific was not confirmed. Some responding clones were detected in pre-infection memory, suggesting pre-existing cross-reactive memory T cells joined the SARS-CoV-2 response. From day 15 to 85, contracting clones showed balanced CD4/CD8 phenotypes, whereas a second wave of clones that expanded from day 15 to 37 leaned towards CD4+.

The junction shows trimming of 3 bases on V and 7 bases on J, and the gene matches do not reach 10 bases of it. Based on the germline V gene (reference sequence), the CDR1 and CDR2 sequences are DFQATT and SNEGSKA. Inclusive of the bounding cysteine and phenylalanine, the CDR3 is 15 residues long. The CDR3 DNA has 45 bases and is translated from base 1. This receptor was taken from an adult woman who had mild COVID-19 (a few samples of this study predate the infection). The sample titles of this study are shuffled in the database, so cell type and time point are left out; the donor was told from shared clones. This sequence uses TRBV20-1 and TRBJ2-1, and 9 junction bases match TRBD2. What was sequenced was PBMCs or a T cell subset sorted from them (not recorded which). The DNA sequence follows: TGCAGTGCTAGTAGCGGGAGTAGGGTTGGAAATGAGCAGTTCTTC. Translated, it gives CSASSGSRVGNEQFF.